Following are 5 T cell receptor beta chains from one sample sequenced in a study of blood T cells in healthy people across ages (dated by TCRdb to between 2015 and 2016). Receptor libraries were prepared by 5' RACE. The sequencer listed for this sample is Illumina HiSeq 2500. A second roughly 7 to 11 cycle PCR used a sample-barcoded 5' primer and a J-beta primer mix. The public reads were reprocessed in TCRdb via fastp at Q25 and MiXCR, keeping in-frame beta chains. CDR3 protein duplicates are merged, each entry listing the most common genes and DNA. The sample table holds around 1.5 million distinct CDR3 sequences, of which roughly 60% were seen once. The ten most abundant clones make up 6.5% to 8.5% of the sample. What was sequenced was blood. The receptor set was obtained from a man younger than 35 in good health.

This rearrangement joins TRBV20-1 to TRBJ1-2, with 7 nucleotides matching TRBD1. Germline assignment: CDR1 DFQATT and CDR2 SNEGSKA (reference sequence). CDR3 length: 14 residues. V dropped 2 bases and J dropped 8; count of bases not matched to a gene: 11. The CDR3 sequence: CSARIRQGAIGYTF. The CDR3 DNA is TGCAGTGCTAGAATTAGACAGGGAGCTATCGGCTACACCTTC.

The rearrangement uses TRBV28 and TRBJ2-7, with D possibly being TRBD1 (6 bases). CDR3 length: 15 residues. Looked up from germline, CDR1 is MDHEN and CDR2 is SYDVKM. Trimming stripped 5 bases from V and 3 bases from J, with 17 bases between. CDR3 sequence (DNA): TGTGCCAGCAGTCCGCCGACAGGAGCCTTCTACGAGCAGTACTTC. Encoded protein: CASSPPTGAFYEQYF. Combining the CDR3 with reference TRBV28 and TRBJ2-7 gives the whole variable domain DVKVTQSSRYLVKRTGEKVFLECVQDMDHENMFWYRQDPGLGLRLIYFSYDVKMKEKGDIPEGYSVSREKKERFSLILESASTNQTSMYLCASSPPTGAFYEQYFGPGTRLTVT.

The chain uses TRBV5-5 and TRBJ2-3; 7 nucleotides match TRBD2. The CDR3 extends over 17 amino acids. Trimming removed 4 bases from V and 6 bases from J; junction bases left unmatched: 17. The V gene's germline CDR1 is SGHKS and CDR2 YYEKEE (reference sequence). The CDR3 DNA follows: TGTGCCAGCAGCGCCTTAGAAGCGGGGCCCTACGGGGATACGCAGTATTTT. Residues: CASSALEAGPYGDTQYF. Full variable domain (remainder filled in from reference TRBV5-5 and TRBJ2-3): DAGVTQSPTHLIKTRGQQVTLRCSPISGHKSVSWYQQVLGQGPQFIFQYYEKEERGRGNFPDRFSARQFPNYSSELNVNALLLGDSALYLCASSALEAGPYGDTQYFGPGTRLTVL.

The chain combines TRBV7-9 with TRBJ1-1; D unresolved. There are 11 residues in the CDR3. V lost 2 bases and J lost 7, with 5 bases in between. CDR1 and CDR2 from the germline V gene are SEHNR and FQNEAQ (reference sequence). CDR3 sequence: CASSLPREAFF. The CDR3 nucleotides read TGTGCCAGCAGCTTACCGCGTGAAGCTTTCTTT.

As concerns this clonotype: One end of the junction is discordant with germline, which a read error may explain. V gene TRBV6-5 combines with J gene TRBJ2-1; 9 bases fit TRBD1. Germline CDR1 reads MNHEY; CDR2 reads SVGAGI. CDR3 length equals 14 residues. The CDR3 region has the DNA TGTGCCAGCAGTAACTCCGGGACAGGGTATGAGCAGTTCTTC. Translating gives CASSNSGTGYEQFF.